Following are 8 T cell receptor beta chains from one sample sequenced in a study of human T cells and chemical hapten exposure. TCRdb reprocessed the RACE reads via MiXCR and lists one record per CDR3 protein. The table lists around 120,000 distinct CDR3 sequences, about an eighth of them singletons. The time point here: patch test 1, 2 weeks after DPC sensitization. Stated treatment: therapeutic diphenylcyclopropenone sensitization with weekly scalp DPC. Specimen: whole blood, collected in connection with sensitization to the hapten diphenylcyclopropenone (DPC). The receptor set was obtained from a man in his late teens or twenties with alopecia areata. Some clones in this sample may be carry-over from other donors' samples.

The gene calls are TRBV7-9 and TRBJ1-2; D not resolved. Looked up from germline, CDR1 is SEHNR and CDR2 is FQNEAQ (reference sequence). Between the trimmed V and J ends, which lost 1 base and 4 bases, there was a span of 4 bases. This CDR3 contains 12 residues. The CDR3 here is CASSLEIYGYTF. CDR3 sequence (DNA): TGTGCCAGCAGCTTAGAAATCTATGGCTACACCTTC.

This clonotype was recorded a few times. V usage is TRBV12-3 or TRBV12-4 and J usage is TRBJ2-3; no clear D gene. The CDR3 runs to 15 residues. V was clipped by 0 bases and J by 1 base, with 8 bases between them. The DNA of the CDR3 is TGTGCCAGCAGTTTAGCGGAGACGGGCACAGATACGCAGTATTTT. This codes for CASSLAETGTDTQYF.

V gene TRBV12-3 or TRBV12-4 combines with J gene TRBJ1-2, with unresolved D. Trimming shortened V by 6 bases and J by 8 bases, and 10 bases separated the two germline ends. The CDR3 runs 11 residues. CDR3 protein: CASSLQYGYTF. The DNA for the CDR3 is TGTGCCAGCAGCCTACAGTACGGCTACACCTTC.

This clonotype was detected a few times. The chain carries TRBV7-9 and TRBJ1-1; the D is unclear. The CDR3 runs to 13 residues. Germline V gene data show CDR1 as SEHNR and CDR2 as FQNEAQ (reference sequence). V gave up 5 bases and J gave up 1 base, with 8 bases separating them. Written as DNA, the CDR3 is TGTGCCAGCAGCCCTCTCGGGAACACTGAAGCTTTCTTT. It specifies CASSPLGNTEAFF.

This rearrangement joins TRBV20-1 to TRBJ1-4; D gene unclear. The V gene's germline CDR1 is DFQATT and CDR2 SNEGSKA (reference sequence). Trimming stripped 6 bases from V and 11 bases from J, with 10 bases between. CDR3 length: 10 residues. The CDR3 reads CSASDGKLFF. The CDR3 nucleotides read TGCAGTGCGTCGGATGGGAAACTGTTTTTT.

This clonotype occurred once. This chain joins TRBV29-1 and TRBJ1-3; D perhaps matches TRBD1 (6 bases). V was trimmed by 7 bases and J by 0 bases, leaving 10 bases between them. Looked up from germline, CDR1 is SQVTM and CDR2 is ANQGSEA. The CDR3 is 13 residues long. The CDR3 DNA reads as TGCAGCGCTCGACAGGTCTCTGGAAACACCATATATTTT. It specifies CSARQVSGNTIYF.

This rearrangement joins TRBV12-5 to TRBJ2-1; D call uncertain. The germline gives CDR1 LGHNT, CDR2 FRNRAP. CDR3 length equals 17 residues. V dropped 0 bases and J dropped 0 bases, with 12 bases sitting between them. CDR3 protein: CASGLVPRRDSYNEQFF. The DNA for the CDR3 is TGTGCTAGTGGTTTGGTACCCAGGCGTGACTCCTACAATGAGCAGTTCTTC.

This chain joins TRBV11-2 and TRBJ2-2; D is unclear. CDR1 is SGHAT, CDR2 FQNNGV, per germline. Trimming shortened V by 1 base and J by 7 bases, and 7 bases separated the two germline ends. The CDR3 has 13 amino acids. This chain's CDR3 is CASSLALGGELFF. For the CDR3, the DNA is TGTGCCAGCAGCTTAGCGTTAGGCGGGGAGCTGTTTTTT.